The clone carrying this TCR beta chain was detected only a few times. Antigen unknown. Donation came from healthy Caucasian individuals in Russia who were aged 6 to 90. The record originates from a study of blood T cells in healthy people across ages. Whole-study findings and limits: A strong correlation between TCR beta diversity and naive T cell percentage was seen.

A second about 7 to 12 cycle PCR used barcoded and J-beta primers. Every cDNA molecule carried a tag from a template-switch adaptor bearing 12 random nucleotides. TCRdb used MiXCR to reprocess the 5' RACE reads, holding one entry per CDR3 protein. Of about 1,800,000 distinct CDR3 sequences listed, roughly 27% were seen once; the top ten hold more than 6%. The V segment lost 7 bases and the J segment 3 bases; nucleotides outside the gene matches: 5. There are 16 residues in the CDR3. The chain links TRBV12-3 or TRBV12-4 to TRBJ2-1, with TRBD2 identical over 14 bases. Sequenced: blood. The sequence came from a woman between 25 and 40 years old in good health. The CDR3 here is CASNPGLAGVYNEQFF. In DNA form, the CDR3 reads TGTGCCAGCAACCCGGGACTAGCGGGGGTCTACAATGAGCAGTTCTTC.